This T cell receptor beta chain is from a study of blood T cell repertoires in COVID-19. Only in-frame clones appear in the TCRdb table, and some are missing; sequencing was by immunoSEQ multiplex PCR. Among around 400,000 clones, around 87% were seen once, and the ten largest hold 2% to 2.5%. The V end lost 4 bases, the J end lost 2 bases, and 18 bases lay between the germline ends. This CDR3 has 16 residues. Germline V gene lookup returns CDR1 SGDLS and CDR2 YYNGEE. Input material: peripheral blood. This TCR was recovered from an older woman with COVID-19, enrolled during active disease. The V and J genes are TRBV9 and TRBJ1-2; D call uncertain. This CDR3 reads CASSSLGGGENYGYTF. CDR3 sequence (DNA): TGTGCCAGCAGCTCCTTGGGAGGAGGAGAAAACTATGGCTACACCTTC.